This T cell receptor beta chain came from a study of immune evolution from preneoplasia to lung adenocarcinoma. The method was immunoSEQ multiplex PCR; TCRdb's version includes in-frame clones alone and lacks a portion of them. The sample yields roughly 3,700 clones, roughly 85% seen once. The CDR3 loop spans 11 amino acids. V lost 4 bases and J lost 6, with 9 bases in between. The germline V gene encodes CDR1 SQVTM and CDR2 ANQGSEA. Macro-dissection enriched premalignant or tumor cells before nucleic acid extraction. The rearrangement joins TRBV29-1 to TRBJ1-2; D remains ambiguous. The sample consisted of FFPE invasive lung adenocarcinoma tissue. This receptor was obtained from a person aged 45 to 60 with lung adenocarcinoma. The CDR3 loop is CSVVSVHGYTF. The CDR3 nucleotides are TGCAGCGTTGTCAGTGTTCATGGCTACACCTTC.